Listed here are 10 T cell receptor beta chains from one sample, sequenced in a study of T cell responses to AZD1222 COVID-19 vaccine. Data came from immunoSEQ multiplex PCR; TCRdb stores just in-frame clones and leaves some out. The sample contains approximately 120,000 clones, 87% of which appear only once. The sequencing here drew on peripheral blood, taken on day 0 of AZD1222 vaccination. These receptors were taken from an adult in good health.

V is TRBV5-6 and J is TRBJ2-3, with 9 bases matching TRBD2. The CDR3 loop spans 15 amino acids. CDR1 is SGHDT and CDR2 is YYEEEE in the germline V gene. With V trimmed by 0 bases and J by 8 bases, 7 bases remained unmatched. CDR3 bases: TGTGCCAGCAGCTTGGGACTAGCGGCTCGGGGTACGCAGTATTTT. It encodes CASSLGLAARGTQYF.

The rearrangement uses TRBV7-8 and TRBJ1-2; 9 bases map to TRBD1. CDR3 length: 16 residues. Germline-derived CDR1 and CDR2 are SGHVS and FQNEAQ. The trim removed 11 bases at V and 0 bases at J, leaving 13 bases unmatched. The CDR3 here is CASSHDRGAANYGYTF. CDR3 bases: TGTGCCTCCAGCCACGACAGGGGGGCAGCTAACTATGGCTACACCTTC.

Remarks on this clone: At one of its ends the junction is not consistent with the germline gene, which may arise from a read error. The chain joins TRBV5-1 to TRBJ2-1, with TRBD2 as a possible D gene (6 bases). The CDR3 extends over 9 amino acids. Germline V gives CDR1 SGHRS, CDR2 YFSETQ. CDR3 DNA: TGCGCCAGCAGCCGAAGGGAGGTCTTC. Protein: CASSRREVF.

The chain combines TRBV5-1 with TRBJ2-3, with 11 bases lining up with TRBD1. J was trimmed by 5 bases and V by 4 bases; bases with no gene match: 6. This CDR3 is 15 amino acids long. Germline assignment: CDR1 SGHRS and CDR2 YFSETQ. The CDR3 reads CASSHRTGGEDTQYF. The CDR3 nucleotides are TGCGCCAGCAGCCACAGGACAGGGGGCGAAGATACGCAGTATTTT.

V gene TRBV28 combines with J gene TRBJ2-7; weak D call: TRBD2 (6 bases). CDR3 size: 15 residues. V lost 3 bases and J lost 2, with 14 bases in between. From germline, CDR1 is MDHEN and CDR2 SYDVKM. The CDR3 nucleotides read TGTGCCAGCAGTTTGTTCGGGGGTGCACCCTACGAGCAGTACTTC. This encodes CASSLFGGAPYEQYF.

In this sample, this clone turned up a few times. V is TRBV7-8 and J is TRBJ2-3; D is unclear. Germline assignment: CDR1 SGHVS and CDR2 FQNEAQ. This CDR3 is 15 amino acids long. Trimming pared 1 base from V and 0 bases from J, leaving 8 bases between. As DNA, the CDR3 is TGTGCCAGCAGCTTAGAGCAATATAGCACAGATACGCAGTATTTT. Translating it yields CASSLEQYSTDTQYF.

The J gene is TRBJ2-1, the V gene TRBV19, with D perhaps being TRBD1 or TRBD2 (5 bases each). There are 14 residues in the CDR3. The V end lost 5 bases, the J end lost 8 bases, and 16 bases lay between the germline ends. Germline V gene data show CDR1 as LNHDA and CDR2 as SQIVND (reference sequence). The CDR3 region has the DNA TGTGCCAGTAGTGCCGCCTGGGGCGGGCATGAGCAGTTCTTC. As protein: CASSAAWGGHEQFF.

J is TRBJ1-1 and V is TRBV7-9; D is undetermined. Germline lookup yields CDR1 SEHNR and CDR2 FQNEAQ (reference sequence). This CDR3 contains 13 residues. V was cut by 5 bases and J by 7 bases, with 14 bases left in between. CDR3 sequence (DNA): TGTGCCAGCAGCCCCGGAGGAACGAGTGAAGCTTTCTTT. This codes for CASSPGGTSEAFF.

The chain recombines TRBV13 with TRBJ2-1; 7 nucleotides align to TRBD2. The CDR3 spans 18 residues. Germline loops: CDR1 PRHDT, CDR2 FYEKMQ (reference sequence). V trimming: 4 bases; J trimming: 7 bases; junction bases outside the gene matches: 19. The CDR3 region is CASSSIMGDRGSNNEQFF. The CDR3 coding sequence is TGTGCCAGCAGCTCGATAATGGGGGACCGCGGGAGTAATAATGAGCAGTTCTTC.

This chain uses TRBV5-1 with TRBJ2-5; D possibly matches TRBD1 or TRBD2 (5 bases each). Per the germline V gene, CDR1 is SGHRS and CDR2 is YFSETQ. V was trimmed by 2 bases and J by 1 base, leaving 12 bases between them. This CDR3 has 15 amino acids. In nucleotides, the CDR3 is TGCGCCAGCAGCTTAATGGGACGGAGCCAAGAGACCCAGTACTTC. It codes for CASSLMGRSQETQYF.